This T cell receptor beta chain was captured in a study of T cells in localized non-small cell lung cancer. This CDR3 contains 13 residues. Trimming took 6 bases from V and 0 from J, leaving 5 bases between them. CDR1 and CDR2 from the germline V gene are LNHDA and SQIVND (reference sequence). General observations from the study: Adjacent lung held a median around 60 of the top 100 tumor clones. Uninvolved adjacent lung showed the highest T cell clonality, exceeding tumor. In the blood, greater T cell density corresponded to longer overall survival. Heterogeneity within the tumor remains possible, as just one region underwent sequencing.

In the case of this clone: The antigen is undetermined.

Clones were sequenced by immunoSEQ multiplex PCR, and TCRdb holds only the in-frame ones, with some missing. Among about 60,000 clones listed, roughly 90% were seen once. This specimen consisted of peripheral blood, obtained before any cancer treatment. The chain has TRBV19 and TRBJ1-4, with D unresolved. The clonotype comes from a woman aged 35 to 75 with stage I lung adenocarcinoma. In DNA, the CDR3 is TGTGCCAGTAGCATCTCAACTAATGAAAAACTGTTTTTT. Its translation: CASSISTNEKLFF.